A selection of T cell receptor beta chains follows, all from one sample in a study of PD-1 blockade in classical Hodgkin lymphoma. Sequencing was performed with immunoSEQ multiplex PCR; in TCRdb, only in-frame clones are kept and a portion is missing. The table has 20,000 or so clones, over 80% seen once. The sample consisted of CD4+ T cells from blood, taken before the fourth cycle of nivolumab. The receptors stem from a human donor with classical Hodgkin lymphoma. Both conserved end residues are part of each CDR3. The D gene is left open where the match is weak. The size entry is marked missing in some rows and otherwise reads once, few, many or a size class.

D	V	size	J	CDR3	DNA
.	TRBV19	.	TRBJ2-3	CASSTLSTDTQYF	TGTGCCAGTAGTACCCTGAGCACAGATACGCAGTATTTT
.	TRBV5-5	.	TRBJ2-3	CASSLSGNTDTQYF	TGTGCCAGCAGCTTGTCGGGAAACACAGATACGCAGTATTTT
.	TRBV7-9	.	TRBJ1-2	CASSVAVPPNYGYTF	TGTGCCAGCAGCGTAGCCGTACCCCCTAACTATGGCTACACCTTC
.	TRBV7-8	.	TRBJ1-5	CASSLRRNQPQHF	TGTGCCAGCAGCTTGAGGCGCAATCAGCCCCAGCATTTT
TRBD2	TRBV5-1	once	TRBJ2-3	CASSLVSGGTDTQYF	TGCGCCAGCAGCTTGGTCAGCGGGGGCACAGATACGCAGTATTTT
TRBD1	TRBV27	.	TRBJ2-7	CASSLRDRGGEQYF	TGTGCCAGCAGTTTAAGGGACAGGGGAGGCGAGCAGTACTTC
TRBD1	TRBV6-1	.	TRBJ2-7	CASTTGQGGTYEQYF	TGTGCCAGCACCACCGGACAGGGGGGTACCTACGAGCAGTACTTC
.	TRBV9	few	TRBJ1-1	CASSVGVGQNTEAFF	TGTGCCAGCAGCGTAGGGGTGGGTCAGAACACTGAAGCTTTCTTT
.	TRBV21-1	.	TRBJ1-5	CASTPSGGMNQPQHF	TGTGCCAGCACCCCTAGTGGGGGCATGAATCAGCCCCAGCATTTT
.	TRBV6-5	.	TRBJ2-3	CASSSADTQYF	TGTGCCAGCAGTTCCGCAGATACGCAGTATTTT
.	TRBV18	.	TRBJ2-2	CASSRPGTENTGELFF	TGTGCCAGCTCACGCCCCGGGACGGAGAACACCGGGGAGCTGTTTTTT
.	TRBV18	.	TRBJ2-2	CASSAKQVGGANTGELFF	TGTGCCAGCTCAGCTAAACAGGTCGGCGGTGCGAACACCGGGGAGCTGTTTTTT
TRBD1	TRBV6-5	.	TRBJ1-4	CASSPGQYNEKLFF	TGTGCCAGCAGTCCGGGACAGTATAATGAAAAACTGTTTTTT
.	TRBV2	.	TRBJ2-5	CASKVYETQYF	TGTGCCAGCAAGGTTTACGAGACCCAGTACTTC
TRBD1	TRBV19	.	TRBJ1-1	CASSSGTGFQGGEAFF	TGTGCCAGTAGCTCGGGGACAGGTTTCCAAGGAGGTGAAGCTTTCTTT
.	TRBV29-1	few	TRBJ1-1	CSVGGTNTEAFF	TGCAGCGTAGGCGGAACGAACACTGAAGCTTTCTTT
TRBD2	TRBV19	once	TRBJ2-2	CASIPGLAGTGELFF	TGTGCCAGTATACCCGGACTAGCAGGGACCGGGGAGCTGTTTTTT
.	TRBV14	.	TRBJ2-5	CASSYAISTQYF	TGTGCCAGCAGCTATGCGATTTCGACCCAGTACTTC
TRBD2	TRBV28	few	TRBJ2-5	CASSTTSGRGQETQYF	TGTGCCAGCAGTACGACTAGCGGGAGGGGCCAAGAGACCCAGTACTTC
TRBD2	TRBV29-1	.	TRBJ2-1	CSVEDNVGGVAYNEQFF	TGCAGCGTTGAAGATAACGTGGGAGGGGTCGCATACAATGAGCAGTTCTTC
.	TRBV7-9	few	TRBJ2-1	CASSLAVVAVHNEQFF	TGTGCCAGCAGCTTAGCAGTGGTAGCGGTTCACAATGAGCAGTTCTTC
.	TRBV29-1	once	TRBJ2-3	CSVDEARTDTQYF	TGCAGCGTTGATGAGGCCCGCACAGATACGCAGTATTTT
.	TRBV6-1	.	TRBJ2-2	CGTGRTNTGELFF	TGTGGGACCGGGAGAACGAACACCGGGGAGCTGTTTTTT
.	TRBV27	.	TRBJ2-3	CASSLLTSTDTQYF	TGTGCCAGCAGTTTATTGACCAGCACAGATACGCAGTATTTT
.	TRBV5-1	.	TRBJ1-1	CASSFPDGREPGRGMNTEAFF	TGCGCCAGCAGCTTTCCGGACGGAAGGGAACCCGGTCGGGGTATGAACACTGAAGCTTTCTTT
.	TRBV11-2	.	TRBJ2-7	CASSPTLSYEQYF	TGTGCCAGCAGCCCGACTCTTTCCTACGAGCAGTACTTC
TRBD2	TRBV6-5	.	TRBJ2-2	CASSYPLAGGPGELFF	TGTGCCAGCAGTTACCCACTAGCGGGAGGCCCCGGGGAGCTGTTTTTT
.	TRBV4-1	.	TRBJ1-5	CASSQVDMGFSNQPQHF	TGCGCCAGCAGCCAAGTCGATATGGGATTTAGCAATCAGCCCCAGCATTTT
.	TRBV9	.	TRBJ2-1	CASNPSGAEDNEQFF	TGTGCCAGCAATCCGTCGGGCGCTGAGGACAATGAGCAGTTCTTC
TRBD1	TRBV5-4	.	TRBJ1-2	CASTISTGGYGYTF	TGTGCCAGCACCATTTCGACAGGGGGCTATGGCTACACCTTC
.	TRBV18	.	TRBJ2-7	CASSPQQGHEQYF	TGTGCCAGCTCACCCCAACAGGGTCACGAGCAGTACTTC
.	TRBV6-1	.	TRBJ2-7	CASRQQGGGEQYF	TGTGCCAGCAGGCAACAGGGAGGGGGCGAGCAGTACTTC
TRBD2	TRBV19	once	TRBJ2-7	CASSANPPGLAGGRSYEQYF	TGTGCCAGTAGTGCTAACCCTCCGGGACTAGCGGGAGGGCGGTCCTACGAGCAGTACTTC